The entry below gives a single T cell receptor (beta chain) sequence along with its context. No cognate antigen has been identified for it. No base quality values were provided; no much bigger clone lies one nucleotide off. The entry originates in a study of cytomegalovirus exposure and HLA in healthy donors listed by TCRdb under 2017. Regarding the complete study: According to an earlier analysis of several hundred of the donors, about 179 million T cells yielded roughly 100 million unique TCR beta sequences and more than 250 Gb of sequence data. An early release that covered several hundred HLA-typed donors contained around 300 gigabases of sequencing data and about 93 million unique TCR sequences. Of the 398 genotyped donors, 65% to 90% were placed in the genetic ancestry cluster associated with self-reported Caucasian donors. The aim of the study was to test whether cataloging public T cell receptors could identify signatures of past pathogen exposure. The T cell repertoires of under 750 subjects were profiled by immunosequencing and related to cytomegalovirus serostatus. Besides the first cohort of around 670 subjects, a separate validation cohort made up of 95 to 150 different subjects was used. The study combined high-throughput TCR immunosequencing, statistical association of individual TCRs with disease status, and machine learning to predict cytomegalovirus infection status. A later analysis re-examined previously published TCR beta repertoires from over 500 donors and added high-resolution HLA genotyping to investigate patterns of TCR occurrence. Rather than using new phenotypic data, the later analysis identified candidate immune exposures from TCR beta sequences and from how often those sequences occurred across donors. An earlier analysis of approximately 580 of the donors used high-throughput TCR beta sequencing to judge whether each TCR beta V gene segment behaved as functional or pseudogenic. Alongside the repertoire data, information on donor age, sex, ethnicity and CMV serostatus was compiled. A later genetic analysis took genome-wide SNP genotypes for about 55% of the 666 donors and used that subset as a discovery cohort. Every discovery cohort repertoire had been produced on one sequencing platform. Both class I and class II loci were covered by HLA typing, at four-digit resolution. The number of donors typed differed by locus, with about 629-630 for A, B, C, DRB1 and DQB1, roughly 520 for DQA1, over 600 for DPA1, and 400 to 490 for DPB1. Roughly five DR-DQ haplotypes were handled as single units for association and clustering because linkage in the cohort was strong. On average, around 200,000 unique TCR beta nucleotide sequences were sequenced per donor among roughly 430 genotyped donors of the cohort, with roughly a sixth of those sequences being non-productive.

CDR1 is given as SQVTM and CDR2 as ANQGSEA, both from the germline V gene. Reading from cysteine to phenylalanine, the CDR3 counts 13 amino acids. Only the CDR3 portion is preserved as DNA: 39 bases, with reading frame beginning at the first base. The V and J ends are trimmed by 4 bases and 4 bases, leaving 13 bases between them. Results the study describes overall, beyond this receptor: Correlated functional status among segregating V segments might reflect linkage disequilibrium, but an unknown experimental factor could not be ruled out. In an earlier analysis of several hundred of the donors, most TCR beta V segments were observed in productive rearrangements about 90% or about 30% of the time, broadly matching IMGT annotations. Most TCR sequences were seen in very few donors, while some public TCRs were found in many individuals. Roughly uniform sequencing depth across donors was assumed in presence/absence analyses, although this assumption may not hold. The earlier analysis of around 600 of the donors excluded fewer than 20 rarely observed V segments, including chromosome 9 orphons, because counts were too low. A group of highly shared sequence variants was considered likely to be a technical artifact of the sequencing pipeline. According to a later analysis, parvovirus B19, influenza, CMV and Epstein-Barr virus appeared linked to several top co-occurrence clusters. A later analysis found that most CMV-associated TCR beta chains appeared HLA-restricted, with HLA associations seemingly driven largely by CMV exposure. A total of fewer than 200 TCR beta chains were listed by the study as associated with cytomegalovirus. A later genetic analysis associated a missense DCLRE1C variant with V-gene and J-gene trimming of TCR beta chains, and an independent cohort replicated the association. The classifier was reported to diagnose cytomegalovirus status with high specificity and sensitivity in both the original and validation cohorts. In vitro tests confirmed that a few of the cytomegalovirus-associated TCR beta chains recognize cytomegalovirus antigens. HLA typing was unavailable for some donors at each locus, so association tests used only the typed subset. When HLA alleles, especially DR and DQ, strongly co-occurred, attributing TCR associations to individual alleles was difficult. In a later analysis, HLA-associated TCR beta chains were found to be more clonally expanded and to have lower generation probabilities than equally common non-associated chains. Immune exposure information for the cohort was limited to CMV serostatus. Some IMGT-functional V segments, including TRBV6-2 and TRBV6-3, could not be told apart with the 87-base-pair reads, so those segments were excluded. The authors suggested that the approach could potentially be generalized to other disease states and immunological phenotypes. A later genetic analysis reported fewer N-insertions in productive TCRs among donors in an Asian-associated ancestry cluster than the roughly 700-donor mean. Specific HLA alleles were associated with 15,000 to 20,000 TCR beta sequences at a false discovery rate of 0.05 in a later analysis. A further reported finding was that TCR beta sequences accurately predicted the HLA-A and HLA-B alleles for most subjects in the first cohort. In this cohort, only TCR beta chains were sequenced, and detectable features were limited by the absence of alpha or paired-chain data. In a later analysis, the rate of TCR association differed among HLA loci, with DRB1 alleles having the most associated TCRs and HLA-C alleles having the fewest.

Libraries came from the immunoSEQ multiplex PCR assay. The multiplex PCR relied on a mix of 60 forward primers for TCR Vbeta segments and 13 reverse primers for TCR Jbeta segments. A multiplex PCR assay on genomic DNA amplified the CDR3 region of rearranged TCR beta genes. The Illumina HiSeq System was used to sequence the amplified TCR beta libraries as 87-base-pair reads. On the authors' methods: A later analysis counted about 80 million unique TCR beta chains across the 700 or so repertoires, and about 10 million of these chains were shared by at least two donors. Raw reads were error-corrected and collapsed into unique sequences by a nearest-neighbor algorithm in which closely related sequences were merged to remove PCR and sequencing errors. To assign V, D and J gene segments, CDR3 sequences were aligned to IMGT reference sequences. For a sequence to be retained, a match of at least six nucleotides to both a V gene segment and a J gene segment was required. A rearrangement counted as productive if the CDR3 had no stop codons and remained in frame with V and J, and every other rearrangement counted as non-productive. CDR3 was defined by IMGT convention, running from the second conserved V-encoded cysteine to the conserved J-encoded phenylalanine. The earlier analysis of about 560 of the donors excluded any sequence lacking an unambiguous match to a single V gene segment. An earlier analysis of 587 of the donors classified V segments as functional when productive rearrangements were above 56.7% and as segregating when the standard deviation between donors was above 5%. To diagnose cytomegalovirus status from the catalog of TCR beta chain sequences, a statistical classification framework was built. In a later analysis, TCR nucleotide sequences were compared against IMGT/GENE-DB human TR gene sequences so that V and J genes could be assigned. A later analysis assigned CDR3 sequences and most-parsimonious VDJ recombination scenarios with the TCRdist pipeline. In a later analysis, each TCR beta chain was defined by its CDR3 amino acid sequence together with its V-gene family, and reads without a unique V-gene family were excluded. In a later analysis, several hundred highly shared, low-generation-probability nucleotide sequences were removed to address suspected cross-contamination and a sequencing artifact. A later analysis calculated a clonal expansion index for each public chain from normalized within-repertoire ranks of inferred template counts. Generation probabilities in a later analysis came from a VDJ recombination model fitted to out-of-frame rearrangements, and those results were checked against IGoR. A later analysis scored TCR-TCR, TCR-HLA and TCR-CMV co-occurrence with hypergeometric tests, applying a repertoire-size bias correction to TCR pairs. In a later analysis, false discovery rates were estimated by permuting HLA or CMV assignments 20 times. In a later analysis, co-occurring TCRs were grouped with DBSCAN, and TCRdist sequence similarity was added when clustering was performed within HLA-allele-positive subsets. Repertoires with fewer than 30,000 or more than 120,000 public chains were left out of co-occurrence clustering, as were a few repertoires with anomalous nucleotide sharing. Not all clones reach the TCRdb copy of this immuneACCESS table, which keeps in-frame sequences only. Checked studies attribute under half of the gap to unresolved V genes and leave the rest unexplained. V and J calls and clone size are copied from that table; D and trimming were computed from the DNA. The sample table records 150,000 to 250,000 clones; 82% of these occur just once. About 0.1% of the sample is taken by the ten largest.

The cohort was made up of about 670 healthy bone marrow donors. At the time of sampling, all cohort members were nominally healthy, though unrecorded immune exposures were likely present. The donor tested CMV seronegative and was one of the 352 seronegative cohort members. A peripheral blood sample was collected from each donor, and TCR beta sequencing was performed on peripheral blood mononuclear cells. Genomic DNA extraction from the blood cell samples was performed with the Qiagen DNeasy Blood Extraction Kit. This sequence was found in a boy aged 2-9 years in good health and CMV-seronegative. The chain uses TRBV29-1 and TRBJ1-2; no D gene call is confident. Material for sequencing was PBMCs. The sequenced DNA: TGCAGCGTTGCGGGTATAGACGTCTATGGCTACACCTTC. It translates to CSVAGIDVYGYTF.